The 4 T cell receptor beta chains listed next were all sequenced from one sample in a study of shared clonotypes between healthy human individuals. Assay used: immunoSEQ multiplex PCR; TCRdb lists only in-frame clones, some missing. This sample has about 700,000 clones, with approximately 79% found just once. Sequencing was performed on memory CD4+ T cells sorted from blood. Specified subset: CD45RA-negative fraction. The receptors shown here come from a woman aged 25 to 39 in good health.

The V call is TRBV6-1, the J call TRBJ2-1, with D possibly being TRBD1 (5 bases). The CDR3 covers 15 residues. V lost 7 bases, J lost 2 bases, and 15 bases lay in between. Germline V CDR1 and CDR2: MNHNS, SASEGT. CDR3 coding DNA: TGTGCCAGCACCCTTCGGCAGGGCCCCTACAATGAGCAGTTCTTC. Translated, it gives CASTLRQGPYNEQFF.

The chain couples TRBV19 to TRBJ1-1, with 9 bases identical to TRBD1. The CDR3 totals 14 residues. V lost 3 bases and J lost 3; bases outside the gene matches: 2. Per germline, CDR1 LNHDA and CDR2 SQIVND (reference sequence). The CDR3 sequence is CASSIRQGDTEAFF. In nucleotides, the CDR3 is TGTGCCAGTAGTATCCGACAGGGGGACACTGAAGCTTTCTTT. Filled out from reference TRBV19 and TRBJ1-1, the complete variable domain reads DGGITQSPKYLFRKEGQNVTLSCEQNLNHDAMYWYRQDPGQGLRLIYYSQIVNDFQKGDIAEGYSVSREKKESFPLTVTSAQKNPTAFYLCASSIRQGDTEAFFGQGTRLTVV.

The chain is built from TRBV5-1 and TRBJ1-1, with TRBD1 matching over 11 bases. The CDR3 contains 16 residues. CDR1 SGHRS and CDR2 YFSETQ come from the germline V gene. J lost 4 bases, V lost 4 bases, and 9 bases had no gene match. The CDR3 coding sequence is TGCGCCAGCAGCCCTGGGACAGGGGGAAGGACCACTGAAGCTTTCTTT. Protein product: CASSPGTGGRTTEAFF.

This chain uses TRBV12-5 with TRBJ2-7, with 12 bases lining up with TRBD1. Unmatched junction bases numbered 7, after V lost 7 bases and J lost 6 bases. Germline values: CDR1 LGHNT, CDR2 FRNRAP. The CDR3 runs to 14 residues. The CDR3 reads CASAPGDRGREQYF. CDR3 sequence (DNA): TGTGCTAGTGCCCCCGGGGACAGGGGGCGCGAGCAGTACTTC.